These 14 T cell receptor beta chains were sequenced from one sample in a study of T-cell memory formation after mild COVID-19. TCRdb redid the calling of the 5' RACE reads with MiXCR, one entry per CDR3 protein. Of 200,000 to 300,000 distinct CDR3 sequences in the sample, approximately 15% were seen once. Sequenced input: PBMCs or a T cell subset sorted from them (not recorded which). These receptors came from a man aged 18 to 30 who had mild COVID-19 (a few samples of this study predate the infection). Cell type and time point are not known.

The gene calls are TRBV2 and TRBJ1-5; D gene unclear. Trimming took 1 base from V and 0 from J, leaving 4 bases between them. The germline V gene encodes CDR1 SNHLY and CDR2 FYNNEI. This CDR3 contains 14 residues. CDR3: CASSEGLSNQPQHF. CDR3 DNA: TGTGCCAGCAGTGAAGGTCTTAGCAATCAGCCCCAGCATTTT.

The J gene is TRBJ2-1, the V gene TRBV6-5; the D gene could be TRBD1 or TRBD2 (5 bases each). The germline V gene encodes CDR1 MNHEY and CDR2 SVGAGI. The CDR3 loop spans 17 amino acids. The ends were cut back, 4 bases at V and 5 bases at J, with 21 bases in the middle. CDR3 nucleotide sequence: TGTGCCAGCAGTTTCGGGGCAGGGTCCCCCGTGGACAATGAGCAGTTCTTC. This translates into CASSFGAGSPVDNEQFF.

CDR3 bases: TGTGCCAGCAGCACCGGGGTTGGAGATTCACCCCTCCACTTT. Its protein product is CASSTGVGDSPLHF. The rearrangement links TRBV7-9 to TRBJ1-6; D is unresolved. Trimming took off 5 bases at V and 8 bases at J, with 13 bases between the two ends. The CDR3 covers 14 residues. CDR1 SEHNR and CDR2 FQNEAQ come from the germline V gene (reference sequence).

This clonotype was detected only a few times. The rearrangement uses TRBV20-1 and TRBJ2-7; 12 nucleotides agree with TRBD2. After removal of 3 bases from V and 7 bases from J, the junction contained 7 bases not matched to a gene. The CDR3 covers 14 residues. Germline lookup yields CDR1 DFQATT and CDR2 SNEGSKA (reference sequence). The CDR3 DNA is TGCAGTGCTAGCCCGACTAGCGGGGGAGGGGAGCAGTACGTC. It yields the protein CSASPTSGGGEQYV.

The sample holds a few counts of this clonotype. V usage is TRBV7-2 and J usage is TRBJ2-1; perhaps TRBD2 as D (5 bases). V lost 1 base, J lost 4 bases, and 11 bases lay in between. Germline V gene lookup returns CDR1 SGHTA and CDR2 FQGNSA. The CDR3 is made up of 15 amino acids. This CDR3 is CASSLGLAIYNEQFF. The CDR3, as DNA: TGTGCCAGCAGCTTAGGCCTAGCCATATACAATGAGCAGTTCTTC.

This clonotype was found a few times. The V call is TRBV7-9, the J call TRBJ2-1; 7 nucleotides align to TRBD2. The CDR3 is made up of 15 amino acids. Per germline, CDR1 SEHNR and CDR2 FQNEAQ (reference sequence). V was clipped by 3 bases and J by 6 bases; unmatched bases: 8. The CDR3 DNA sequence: TGTGCCAGCAGCTTGCCGCGGGGGTTCCCCAATGAGCAGTTCTTC. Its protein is CASSLPRGFPNEQFF. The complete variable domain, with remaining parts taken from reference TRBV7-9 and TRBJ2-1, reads DTGVSQNPRHKITKRGQNVTFRCDPISEHNRLYWYRQTLGQGPEFLTYFQNEAQLEKSRLLSDRFSAERPKGSFSTLEIQRTEQGDSAMYLCASSLPRGFPNEQFFGPGTRLTVL.

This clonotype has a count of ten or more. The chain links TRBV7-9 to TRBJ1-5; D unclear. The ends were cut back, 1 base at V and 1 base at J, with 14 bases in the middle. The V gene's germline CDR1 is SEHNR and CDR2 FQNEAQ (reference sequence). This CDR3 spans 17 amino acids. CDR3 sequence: CASSLGSGIPSNQPQHF. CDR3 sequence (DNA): TGTGCCAGCAGCTTAGGGTCCGGGATCCCGAGCAATCAGCCCCAGCATTTT. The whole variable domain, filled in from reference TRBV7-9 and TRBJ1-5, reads DTGVSQNPRHKITKRGQNVTFRCDPISEHNRLYWYRQTLGQGPEFLTYFQNEAQLEKSRLLSDRFSAERPKGSFSTLEIQRTEQGDSAMYLCASSLGSGIPSNQPQHFGDGTRLSIL.

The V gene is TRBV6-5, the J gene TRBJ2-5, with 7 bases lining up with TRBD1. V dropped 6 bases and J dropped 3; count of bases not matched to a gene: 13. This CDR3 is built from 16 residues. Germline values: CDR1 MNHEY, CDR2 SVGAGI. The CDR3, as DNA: TGTGCCAGCAGGCGCCTTTCGGGACAGCGCAAAGAGACCCAGTACTTC. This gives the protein CASRRLSGQRKETQYF.

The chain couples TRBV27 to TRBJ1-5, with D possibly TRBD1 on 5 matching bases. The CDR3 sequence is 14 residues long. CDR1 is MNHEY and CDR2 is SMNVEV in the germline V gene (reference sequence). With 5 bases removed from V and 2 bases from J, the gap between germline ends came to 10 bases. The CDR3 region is CASSGGSGNQPQHF. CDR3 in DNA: TGTGCCAGCAGTGGGGGTTCTGGCAATCAGCCCCAGCATTTT.

The CDR3 nucleotides are TGTGCCAGCAGTTTAGCAATCCGCGGGGGGACCAATGAGCAGTTCTTC. This sequence encodes CASSLAIRGGTNEQFF. The rearrangement links TRBV12-3 or TRBV12-4 to TRBJ2-1, with 8 bases matching TRBD2. V dropped 0 bases and J dropped 6; count of bases not matched to a gene: 7. This CDR3 comprises 16 residues.

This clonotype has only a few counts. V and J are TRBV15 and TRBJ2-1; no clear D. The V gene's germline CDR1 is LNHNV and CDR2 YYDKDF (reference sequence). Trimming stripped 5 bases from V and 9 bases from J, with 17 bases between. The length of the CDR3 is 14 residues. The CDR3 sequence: CATSGFSPPTEQFF. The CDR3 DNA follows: TGTGCCACCAGCGGGTTTTCCCCACCCACTGAGCAGTTCTTC. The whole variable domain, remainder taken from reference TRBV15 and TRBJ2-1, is DAMVIQNPRYQVTQFGKPVTLSCSQTLNHNVMYWYQQKSSQAPKLLFHYYDKDFNNEADTPDNFQSRRPNTSFCFLDIRSPGLGDTAMYLCATSGFSPPTEQFFGPGTRLTVL.

The CDR3 sequence is CASTRYNEQFF. The CDR3 nucleotides read TGTGCCAGCACCCGCTACAATGAGCAGTTCTTC. The chain employs TRBV6-5 and TRBJ2-1; D unclear. Germline lookup yields CDR1 MNHEY and CDR2 SVGAGI. The CDR3 sequence is 11 residues long. Trimming removed 7 bases at V and 3 bases at J, with 4 bases between.

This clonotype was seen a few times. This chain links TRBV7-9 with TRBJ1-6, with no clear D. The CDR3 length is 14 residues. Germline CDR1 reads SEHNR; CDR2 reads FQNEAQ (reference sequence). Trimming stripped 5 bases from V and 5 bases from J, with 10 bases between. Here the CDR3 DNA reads TGTGCCAGCAGCCAGATGGCAGATAATTCACCCCTCCACTTT. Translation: CASSQMADNSPLHF.

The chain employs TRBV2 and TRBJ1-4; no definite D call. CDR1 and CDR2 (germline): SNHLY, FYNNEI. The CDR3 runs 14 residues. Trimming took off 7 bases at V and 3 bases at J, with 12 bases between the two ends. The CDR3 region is CASTLGMANEKLFF. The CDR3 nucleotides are TGTGCCAGCACGCTGGGGATGGCTAATGAAAAACTGTTTTTT.